This T cell receptor beta chain originates from a study of T cells after posttransplantation cyclophosphamide. The CDR3 contains 17 residues. J was trimmed by 1 base and V by 4 bases; bases with no gene match: 8. Germline V gene data show CDR1 as GTSNPN and CDR2 as SVGIG (reference sequence). Busulfan-fludarabine conditioning, marrow transplant, and cyclophosphamide on days +3 and +4 were administered. Measured with immunoSEQ multiplex PCR; TCRdb has only the in-frame clones, and not every one. This sample has approximately 20,000 clones, with approximately 86% found just once. The origin of this receptor is a female patient aged 40 to 50 who received an allogeneic stem cell transplant from a related donor, was CMV-positive, and had no GVHD. Some T cells here may be from the graft donor. J is TRBJ2-6 and V is TRBV30; 9 bases match TRBD1. The sequences come from PBMCs, collected after allogeneic stem cell transplant with posttransplant cyclophosphamide. The CDR3 region is CAWKRDRVRSGANVLTF. CDR3 DNA sequence: TGTGCCTGGAAGCGGGACAGGGTACGTTCTGGGGCCAACGTCCTGACTTTC.